These 32 T cell receptor beta chains share one sample of origin, sequenced in a study of blood T cell repertoires in COVID-19. The repertoire was sequenced with immunoSEQ multiplex PCR; TCRdb's copy has only in-frame clones and lacks some. The table lists approximately 120,000 clones, 75% to 90% of them singletons. What was sequenced was peripheral blood. Receptors originate from a human donor in a cohort sampled during active COVID-19.

CDR3 sequence reads: CAISEWEVRNTEAFF. The CDR3 coding sequence is TGTGCCATCAGTGAGTGGGAGGTGAGAAACACTGAAGCTTTCTTT. This rearrangement joins TRBV10-3 to TRBJ1-1; D not resolved. The CDR3 consists of 15 residues. Deletions cut 1 base from V and 2 bases from J, with 11 bases between. Germline lookup yields CDR1 ENHRY and CDR2 SYGVKD.

This rearrangement joins TRBV7-9 to TRBJ2-7; TRBD2 aligns across 8 bases. V trimming: 1 base; J trimming: 2 bases; junction bases outside the gene matches: 4. Germline V gene lookup returns CDR1 SEHNR and CDR2 FQNEAQ (reference sequence). CDR3 size: 15 residues. The CDR3 DNA reads as TGTGCCAGCAGCTTAGGAGCTAGCGGGCCCTACGAGCAGTACTTC. Protein product: CASSLGASGPYEQYF.

This sequence joins TRBV27 and TRBJ2-5, with a weak D call TRBD2 (8 bases). The CDR3 spans 16 residues. V gave up 9 bases and J gave up 1 base, with 21 bases separating them. CDR1 is MNHEY and CDR2 is SMNVEV in the germline V gene (reference sequence). CDR3 loop: CASRGPGSGIQETQYF. DNA for the CDR3: TGTGCCAGTAGGGGGCCGGGTAGCGGGATCCAAGAGACCCAGTACTTC.

The rearrangement links TRBV7-8 to TRBJ2-1; the match to TRBD2 covers 8 bases. Germline V lookup: CDR1 SGHVS, CDR2 FQNEAQ. The V gene end was trimmed by 1 base and the J gene end by 3 bases; junction bases not matched to a gene: 8. This CDR3 has 17 residues. The CDR3 region has the DNA TGTGCCAGCAGCTTAGGCGTAATGGGGACTAGCTACAATGAGCAGTTCTTC. Amino acids: CASSLGVMGTSYNEQFF.

This chain uses TRBV5-4 with TRBJ2-1; a possible D gene is TRBD2 (6 bases). V shed 4 bases and J shed 7 bases, with 18 bases lying between them. This CDR3 is built from 15 residues. CDR1 and CDR2 from the germline V gene are SGHNT and YYREEE (reference sequence). The CDR3 reads CASSKPGLEKNEQFF. The CDR3 DNA follows: TGTGCCAGCAGCAAACCGGGACTGGAAAAGAATGAGCAGTTCTTC. The full variable domain, rest sourced from reference TRBV5-4 and TRBJ2-1, is ETGVTQSPTHLIKTRGQQVTLRCSSQSGHNTVSWYQQALGQGPQFIFQYYREEENGRGNFPPRFSGLQFPNYSSELNVNALELDDSALYLCASSKPGLEKNEQFFGPGTRLTVL.

The V gene is TRBV5-4, the J gene TRBJ1-2; D might be TRBD1 (6 bases). The CDR3 loop spans 12 amino acids. In germline, CDR1 is SGHNT, CDR2 YYREEE (reference sequence). With 4 bases removed from V and 5 bases from J, the gap between germline ends came to 9 bases. In DNA form, the CDR3 reads TGTGCCAGCAGCCCAGGACAGTATGGCTACACCTTC. Its protein product is CASSPGQYGYTF.

V gene TRBV5-1 combines with J gene TRBJ2-3, with TRBD1 matching over 7 bases. The J segment lost 3 bases and the V segment lost 0 bases, leaving 4 bases of the junction unmatched. This CDR3 contains 15 residues. The germline V gene has CDR1 SGHRS and CDR2 YFSETQ. The CDR3 loop is CASSLEAQGTDTQYF. In DNA, the CDR3 is TGCGCCAGCAGCTTGGAGGCACAGGGGACAGATACGCAGTATTTT.

V gene TRBV28 combines with J gene TRBJ1-2, with 7 bases matching TRBD1. With 6 bases clipped from V and 5 bases from J, the junction kept 9 bases outside the gene matches. The CDR3 extends over 14 amino acids. Germline CDR1 reads MDHEN; CDR2 reads SYDVKM. The CDR3 DNA follows: TGTGCCAGCAGGGAGGGGACAGCTTCGTATGGCTACACCTTC. This encodes CASREGTASYGYTF.

This sequence joins TRBV6-2 or TRBV6-3 and TRBJ2-7; no reliable D call. Germline CDR1 MNHEY, CDR2 SVGEGT. Trimming left V 4 bases short and J 2 bases short, with 6 bases between. The CDR3 length is 12 residues. In nucleotides, the CDR3 is TGTGCCAGCAGTTTTCGAGCCTACGAGCAGTACTTC. Translated: CASSFRAYEQYF.

The rearrangement links TRBV11-3 to TRBJ2-1; the match to TRBD1 covers 10 bases. Germline trimming cut 5 bases from V and 5 bases from J; bases unmatched to any gene: 12. There are 17 residues in the CDR3. Germline loops: CDR1 SGHNT, CDR2 YENEEA. As DNA, the CDR3 is TGTGCCAGCAGCACTCGAGGGGGGACAGGGGCCCACAATGAGCAGTTCTTC. Protein product: CASSTRGGTGAHNEQFF.

The J gene is TRBJ2-1, the V gene TRBV5-1, with 7 bases that match TRBD2. The V gene end was trimmed by 4 bases and the J gene end by 6 bases; junction bases not matched to a gene: 7. In germline, CDR1 is SGHRS, CDR2 YFSETQ. The CDR3 contains 14 residues. The CDR3 spells CASSATSIGNEQFF. CDR3 in DNA: TGCGCCAGCAGCGCGACTAGCATTGGCAATGAGCAGTTCTTC.

The gene calls are TRBV5-1 and TRBJ2-7, with 8 bases that match TRBD1. The germline gives CDR1 SGHRS, CDR2 YFSETQ. The V gene end was trimmed by 9 bases and the J gene end by 2 bases; junction bases not matched to a gene: 10. This CDR3 has 14 amino acids. Written as DNA, the CDR3 is TGCGCCACCCGGGCCGGGACAGGCCCCTACGAGCAGTACTTC. It is translated as CATRAGTGPYEQYF.

J is TRBJ1-1 and V is TRBV7-6; tentative D call: TRBD1 (5 bases). V lost 1 base and J 1 base, leaving 7 bases between the germline ends. The CDR3 loop spans 14 amino acids. The germline V gene has CDR1 SGHVS and CDR2 FNYEAQ. CDR3: CASSLGGANTEAFF. CDR3 bases: TGTGCCAGCAGCTTAGGGGGCGCGAACACTGAAGCTTTCTTT.

The rearrangement joins TRBV4-1 to TRBJ2-3; 12 bases are shared with TRBD2. The CDR3 is made up of 16 amino acids. V trimming: 0 bases; J trimming: 5 bases; junction bases outside the gene matches: 3. CDR1 and CDR2 (germline): MGHRA, YSYEKL. The CDR3 region has the DNA TGCGCCAGCAGCCAAGAACAGGGACTAGCGGGAGATACGCAGTATTTT. It codes for CASSQEQGLAGDTQYF.

This clone has just one count. V and J are TRBV27 and TRBJ2-7; D possibly corresponds to TRBD1 (7 bases). V lost 0 bases to trimming and J lost 1 base, with 13 bases between them. The CDR3 covers 16 residues. Germline assignment: CDR1 MNHEY and CDR2 SMNVEV (reference sequence). CDR3 sequence (DNA): TGTGCCAGCAGTTTATCCCCGCCAGGGGGGTCCTACGAGCAGTACTTC. The encoded protein is CASSLSPPGGSYEQYF.

The gene calls are TRBV10-3 and TRBJ2-3, with D possibly TRBD2 on 6 matching bases. V lost 6 bases and J 2 bases, leaving 24 bases between the germline ends. Per the germline V gene, CDR1 is ENHRY and CDR2 is SYGVKD. CDR3 length: 18 amino acids. The CDR3 reads CAIRKTGTAGLSTDTQYF. In DNA, the CDR3 is TGTGCCATCAGGAAGACCGGGACTGCGGGTTTGTCCACAGATACGCAGTATTTT.

The chain joins TRBV4-2 to TRBJ1-1; unclear D gene. Deletions cut 7 bases from V and 0 bases from J, with 9 bases between. CDR3 length: 13 amino acids. Per the germline V gene, CDR1 is LGHNA and CDR2 is YNFKEQ. CDR3 in DNA: TGTGCCAGCAACCGGGGAATGAACACTGAAGCTTTCTTT. As protein: CASNRGMNTEAFF.

A few counts support this clone. Other DNA sequences in the sample encode the same CDR3. The chain links TRBV7-8 to TRBJ1-2, with D uncertain. Germline assignment: CDR1 SGHVS and CDR2 FQNEAQ. The CDR3 is 13 residues long. The V end lost 1 base, the J end lost 2 bases, and 5 bases lay between the germline ends. CDR3 in amino acids: CASSLGGNYGYTF. For the CDR3, the DNA is TGTGCCAGCAGCTTAGGAGGGAACTATGGCTACACCTTC.

The gene calls are TRBV7-3 and TRBJ2-2; the match to TRBD1 covers 7 bases. Germline V lookup: CDR1 SGHTA, CDR2 FQGTGA. The ends lost 5 bases at V and 3 bases at J; junction bases unmatched: 6. The CDR3 is made up of 15 amino acids. DNA for the CDR3: TGTGCCAGCAGCCTAGGGGACAGCTACACCGGGGAGCTGTTTTTT. Encoded protein: CASSLGDSYTGELFF.

The genes are TRBV7-3 and TRBJ2-7; no definite D call. The CDR3 contains 13 residues. Trimming removed 1 base from V and 0 bases from J, with 4 bases in between. CDR1 and CDR2 from the germline V gene are SGHTA and FQGTGA. The CDR3 coding sequence is TGTGCCAGCAGCTTAAAGCCCTCCTACGAGCAGTACTTC. Translation gives CASSLKPSYEQYF.

The chain recombines TRBV7-2 with TRBJ2-7; the match to TRBD2 covers 7 bases. This CDR3 has 15 amino acids. Germline CDR1 reads SGHTA; CDR2 reads FQGNSA. V was pared by 2 bases and J by 3 bases, with 7 bases of the junction left unmatched. CDR3 sequence (DNA): TGTGCCAGCAGCTTAATCGCTAGCGGACACTACGAGCAGTACTTC. Protein: CASSLIASGHYEQYF.

The chain has TRBV5-4 and TRBJ1-1; D call uncertain. Per the germline V gene, CDR1 is SGHNT and CDR2 is YYREEE (reference sequence). The length of the CDR3 is 14 residues. V lost 0 bases, J lost 1 base, and 7 bases lay in between. The CDR3 spells CASSLDSQNTEAFF. The CDR3, as DNA: TGTGCCAGCAGCTTGGACAGTCAGAACACTGAAGCTTTCTTT.

V usage is TRBV7-9 and J usage is TRBJ2-7; possible D gene TRBD1, 6 bases. The germline CDR1 and CDR2 sequences are SEHNR and FQNEAQ (reference sequence). Trimming removed 2 bases from V and 4 bases from J, with 15 bases in between. This CDR3 comprises 15 residues. CDR3 DNA sequence: TGTGCCAGCAGCTTAACCGGGACACCGCTATACGAGCAGTACTTC. Protein sequence: CASSLTGTPLYEQYF.

The V gene is TRBV18, the J gene TRBJ2-3, with 12 bases aligning to TRBD2. The CDR3 is 16 amino acids. J gave up 6 bases and V 6 bases, and 10 bases lay outside the gene matches. Germline V gene sequence: CDR1 KGHSH, CDR2 LQKENI. CDR3 coding DNA: TGTGCCAGCTCGCCTGGGACTAGCGGGCGTACGGATACGCAGTATTTT. Its translation is CASSPGTSGRTDTQYF. Drawing the rest from reference TRBV18 and TRBJ2-3, the complete variable domain is NAGVMQNPRHLVRRRGQEARLRCSPMKGHSHVYWYRQLPEEGLKFMVYLQKENIIDESGMPKERFSAEFPKEGPSILRIQQVVRGDSAAYFCASSPGTSGRTDTQYFGPGTRLTVL.

The chain has TRBV4-3 and TRBJ2-1; 12 positions match TRBD2. The length of the CDR3 is 16 residues. The germline CDR1 and CDR2 sequences are LGHNA and YSLEER. The V gene end was trimmed by 0 bases and the J gene end by 7 bases; junction bases not matched to a gene: 4. CDR3 DNA sequence: TGCGCCAGCAGCCAAGAGACTAGCGGGAGAAGGAATGAGCAGTTCTTC. Residues: CASSQETSGRRNEQFF.

The chain joins TRBV24-1 to TRBJ2-3, with 12 bases identical to TRBD2. Trimming at V came to 5 bases and at J to 1 base, leaving 3 bases not matched to a gene. Germline assignment: CDR1 KGHDR and CDR2 SFDVKD. This CDR3 is 16 amino acids long. The CDR3 protein is CATSARTSGGTDTQYF. CDR3 nucleotides: TGTGCCACCAGTGCCCGGACTAGCGGGGGCACAGATACGCAGTATTTT.

The gene calls are TRBV6-2 or TRBV6-3 and TRBJ1-2; the D gene is possibly TRBD1 (5 bases). The CDR3 is 17 residues long. The germline gives CDR1 MNHEY, CDR2 SVGEGT. V was trimmed by 0 bases and J by 2 bases, leaving 16 bases between them. The CDR3 here is CASSYSGRASLNYGYTF. For the CDR3, the DNA is TGTGCCAGCAGTTACTCGGGCAGGGCATCGCTGAACTATGGCTACACCTTC.

The chain links TRBV13 to TRBJ2-3, with TRBD1 matching 7 bases. V shed 8 bases and J 0 bases; nucleotides not matched to a gene: 2. This CDR3 region has 13 residues. CDR1 is PRHDT, CDR2 FYEKMQ, per germline (reference sequence). The CDR3, as DNA: TGTGCCAGCGAGGACAGGAGCACAGATACGCAGTATTTT. Its protein product is CASEDRSTDTQYF.

V usage is TRBV4-3 and J usage is TRBJ1-4, with 7 bases fitting TRBD1. The germline CDR1 and CDR2 sequences are LGHNA and YSLEER. The CDR3 length is 16 residues. Trimming at V came to 0 bases and at J to 5 bases, leaving 6 bases not matched to a gene. DNA for the CDR3: TGCGCCAGCAGCCAAGATAAGGGGGCGAAAAATGAAAAACTGTTTTTT. Its translation: CASSQDKGAKNEKLFF.

The chain carries TRBV27 and TRBJ2-2, with 8 bases fitting TRBD2. This CDR3 contains 16 residues. V dropped 4 bases and J dropped 3; count of bases not matched to a gene: 7. Germline lookup yields CDR1 MNHEY and CDR2 SMNVEV (reference sequence). In nucleotides, the CDR3 is TGTGCCAGCAGTTCGGTGAGCGGGGGATACACCGGGGAGCTGTTTTTT. Amino acid sequence: CASSSVSGGYTGELFF.

V gene TRBV6-5 combines with J gene TRBJ2-7; 11 positions agree with TRBD2. This CDR3 region has 16 residues. In germline, CDR1 is MNHEY, CDR2 SVGAGI. The V and J ends lost 2 bases and 3 bases, in that order; junction bases with no gene match: 6. The CDR3, as DNA: TGTGCCAGCAGTTACAACCTAGCGGGAGGATTCTACGAGCAGTACTTC. Translation gives CASSYNLAGGFYEQYF.

This clone has just one count. V usage is TRBV24-1 and J usage is TRBJ2-1; 9 bases agree with TRBD2. In germline, CDR1 is KGHDR, CDR2 SFDVKD. Trimming took 0 bases from V and 8 from J; bases not matched to a gene: 7. The CDR3 length is 16 residues. In nucleotides, the CDR3 is TGTGCCACCAGTGATTTGGCGGGGGGGATCGGAGATGAGCAGTTCTTC. It translates to CATSDLAGGIGDEQFF.